The present T cell receptor beta chain was sequenced within a study of tissue T cells after allogeneic stem cell transplantation. Study-level information: Several unmodified and three CD34-selected T-cell-depleted grafts went to graft-versus-host disease patients. Findings of the study overall: Shared clones across patients were few; motif clustering revealed tissue-specific shared signatures.

TCRbeta CDR3 was sequenced at survey depth with template counts. The assay was immunoSEQ multiplex PCR, and TCRdb's table has in-frame clones only and misses some. In the table there are several thousand clones, 74% of which are singletons. Enrolled prospectively were adult allogeneic hematopoietic cell transplant recipients whose graft-versus-host disease was steroid-refractory. Remarks on this clone: What it binds is unknown.

This receptor was taken from a male patient over 55 with steroid-refractory graft-versus-host disease after an allogeneic stem cell transplant. The graft donor may have contributed some T cells. Sequencing used left colon tissue, obtained at autopsy.

CDR3 in amino acids: CASSLLQNMNTEAFF. The CDR3 nucleotides read TGTGCCAGCAGTTTATTGCAGAACATGAACACTGAAGCTTTCTTT. V and J are TRBV28 and TRBJ1-1, with D unresolved. The CDR3 has 15 amino acids. Trimming took off 1 base at V and 0 bases at J, with 9 bases between the two ends. Germline loops: CDR1 MDHEN, CDR2 SYDVKM.